This T cell receptor (beta chain) comes out of a study of tumor and adjacent non-tumor tissue in lung cancer. About this clonotype itself: The target antigen is unknown.

No cell sorting was done before RNA was extracted from the tissue. Germline V gene lookup returns CDR1 DFQATT and CDR2 SNEGSKA (reference sequence). The CDR3 has 14 amino acids. V was cut by 3 bases and J by 16 bases, with 22 bases left in between. Overall study findings and caveats: Top 100 clones took a larger repertoire share in normal lung. Tumor tissue had significantly higher TCR diversity than normal lung.

Three rounds of nested PCR, following a modified ARM-PCR protocol, produced the TCRbeta library. MiXCR, run by TCRdb on the multiplex PCR reads, gives a single entry per CDR3 protein. The sample consists of about 66,000 distinct CDR3 sequences, around three quarters of them appearing once. The sequence was obtained from a man in his sixties with non-small cell lung cancer. The sequencing input was lung tumor tissue. The chain uses TRBV20-1 and TRBJ1-6, with D possibly being TRBD1 (5 bases). The DNA of the CDR3 is TGCAGTGCTAGGGATTGGCAGGACACCCTCACACTCCACTTT. This encodes CSARDWQDTLTLHF.